These 30 T cell receptor beta chains were sequenced from one sample in a study of blood T cell repertoires in COVID-19. The assay was immunoSEQ multiplex PCR, and TCRdb's table has in-frame clones only and misses some. The repertoire holds 150,000 to 200,000 clones, with roughly 80% as singletons. The sample taken for sequencing was peripheral blood. All receptors derive from an elderly woman with acute or convalescent COVID-19.

The rearrangement links TRBV5-1 to TRBJ1-1; TRBD1 might be the D (6 bases). Germline V CDR1 and CDR2: SGHRS, YFSETQ. Between the trimmed V and J ends, which lost 4 bases and 6 bases, there was a span of 25 bases. This CDR3 region has 17 residues. CDR3 amino acids: CASSPQGGSVSGAEAFF. The CDR3 coding sequence is TGCGCCAGCAGCCCCCAAGGGGGAAGTGTAAGTGGGGCTGAAGCTTTCTTT.

This chain connects TRBV6-5 to TRBJ2-7; 10 bases line up with TRBD2. The CDR3 covers 13 residues. V dropped 6 bases and J dropped 2; count of bases not matched to a gene: 1. Germline V lookup: CDR1 MNHEY, CDR2 SVGAGI. The CDR3 DNA reads as TGTGCCAGCAGCACTAGCGGGGCCTACGAGCAGTACTTC. This translates into CASSTSGAYEQYF.

The gene calls are TRBV3-1 (or the pseudogene TRBV3-2) and TRBJ2-1, with a possible D match to TRBD1 (5 bases). CDR3 length: 14 residues. CDR1 and CDR2 (germline): LGHDT, YNNKEL (reference sequence). V dropped 2 bases and J dropped 7 bases, with 12 bases sitting between them. CDR3 sequence: CASSQQGRWNEQFF. The DNA of the CDR3 is TGTGCCAGCAGCCAACAGGGTAGGTGGAATGAGCAGTTCTTC.

The V gene is TRBV2, the J gene TRBJ1-4, with 8 bases matching TRBD1. The length of the CDR3 is 15 residues. In germline, CDR1 is SNHLY, CDR2 FYNNEI. V shed 4 bases and J 7 bases; nucleotides not matched to a gene: 8. The CDR3 bases are TGTGCCAGCAGTGCCCAGGGGGCGCGTGGTGAAAAACTGTTTTTT. This gives the protein CASSAQGARGEKLFF.

The gene calls are TRBV7-2 and TRBJ2-3, with 13 bases aligning to TRBD2. Trimming took 3 bases from V and 4 from J; bases not matched to a gene: 1. The germline V gene encodes CDR1 SGHTA and CDR2 FQGNSA. This CDR3 comprises 15 residues. CDR3 nucleotides: TGTGCCAGCAGCTTCGGACTAGCGGGAGCAGATACGCAGTATTTT. Its protein product is CASSFGLAGADTQYF.

V and J are TRBV12-3 or TRBV12-4 and TRBJ2-7; D is possibly TRBD2 (6 bases). The CDR3 sequence is 13 residues long. V was clipped by 5 bases and J by 2 bases, with 10 bases between them. The DNA for the CDR3 is TGTGCCAGCAGTGGACTAATTACCTACGAGCAGTACTTC. Translating it yields CASSGLITYEQYF.

The V and J genes are TRBV4-1 and TRBJ2-5, with D maybe TRBD1 (5 bases). Germline V lookup: CDR1 MGHRA, CDR2 YSYEKL. Deletions cut 0 bases from V and 5 bases from J, with 13 bases between. The CDR3 is made up of 15 amino acids. CDR3 residues: CASSQDGAGSETQYF. As DNA, the CDR3 is TGCGCCAGCAGCCAAGATGGCGCAGGGTCGGAGACCCAGTACTTC.

The V call is TRBV9, the J call TRBJ2-2, with TRBD2 as a possible D gene (6 bases). V was cut by 4 bases and J by 1 base, with 11 bases left in between. CDR1 and CDR2 (germline): SGDLS, YYNGEE. The CDR3 length is 15 residues. CDR3 sequence (DNA): TGTGCCAGCAGCCCCCGCGGGGTGAACACCGGGGAGCTGTTTTTT. Amino acid sequence: CASSPRGVNTGELFF.

The gene calls are TRBV5-4 and TRBJ1-2; TRBD1 matches at 8 bases. This CDR3 is built from 14 residues. The V segment lost 4 bases and the J segment 2 bases; nucleotides outside the gene matches: 4. Germline values: CDR1 SGHNT, CDR2 YYREEE (reference sequence). The CDR3 bases are TGTGCCAGCAGCCCTAGACAGGGGAACTATGGCTACACCTTC. Protein: CASSPRQGNYGYTF. The full variable domain, in which reference TRBV5-4 and TRBJ1-2 provide the parts outside the CDR3, is ETGVTQSPTHLIKTRGQQVTLRCSSQSGHNTVSWYQQALGQGPQFIFQYYREEENGRGNFPPRFSGLQFPNYSSELNVNALELDDSALYLCASSPRQGNYGYTFGSGTRLTVV.

This rearrangement joins TRBV5-1 to TRBJ2-2, with D possibly being TRBD2 (5 bases). CDR3 length: 15 residues. V lost 4 bases and J lost 5, with 15 bases in between. The germline V gene encodes CDR1 SGHRS and CDR2 YFSETQ. CDR3 DNA sequence: TGCGCCAGCAGCGAGCGCCCGGGATCTACCGGGGAGCTGTTTTTT. Protein sequence: CASSERPGSTGELFF.

This clone was detected a few times. The V gene is TRBV6-5, the J gene TRBJ2-2; D gene ambiguous. The CDR3 has 12 residues. Germline values: CDR1 MNHEY, CDR2 SVGAGI. The V end lost 6 bases, the J end lost 5 bases, and 7 bases lay between the germline ends. CDR3 in amino acids: CASRSGTGELFF. CDR3 nucleotide sequence: TGTGCCAGCAGGTCCGGGACCGGGGAGCTGTTTTTT.

This clone was counted only a few times. The chain uses TRBV7-9 and TRBJ1-2, with 7 bases that match TRBD1. The CDR3 contains 13 residues. Germline values: CDR1 SEHNR, CDR2 FQNEAQ (reference sequence). Trimming took 1 base from V and 6 from J; bases not matched to a gene: 2. The CDR3 loop is CASSLGQGDGYTF. The CDR3 DNA follows: TGTGCCAGCAGCTTAGGACAGGGTGATGGCTACACCTTC.

This clone has only one observation. The chain uses TRBV4-2 and TRBJ2-1, with D tentatively TRBD2 (5 bases). The CDR3 contains 15 residues. Germline V gives CDR1 LGHNA, CDR2 YNFKEQ. V lost 0 bases, J lost 0 bases, and 6 bases lay in between. CDR3 residues: CASSQEEDSYNEQFF. Written as DNA, the CDR3 is TGTGCCAGCAGCCAAGAGGAGGACTCCTACAATGAGCAGTTCTTC.

V and J are TRBV4-2 and TRBJ2-1; 10 nucleotides line up with TRBD2. Germline V gene data show CDR1 as LGHNA and CDR2 as YNFKEQ. This CDR3 is 16 amino acids long. Trimming took 10 bases from V and 3 from J; bases not matched to a gene: 12. CDR3 in amino acids: CATSGAGGLGYNEQFF. The CDR3 DNA follows: TGTGCCACCTCTGGAGCGGGGGGGCTGGGCTACAATGAGCAGTTCTTC.

The V call is TRBV7-2, the J call TRBJ2-2, with TRBD2 as a possible D gene (6 bases). V was pared by 4 bases and J by 6 bases, with 15 bases between. Germline V gene sequence: CDR1 SGHTA, CDR2 FQGNSA. The CDR3 is made up of 15 amino acids. CDR3 sequence: CASSSEGGGAGELFF. DNA for the CDR3: TGTGCCAGCAGCTCGGAGGGCGGTGGAGCCGGGGAGCTGTTTTTT.

V and J are TRBV19 and TRBJ2-5, with 10 bases fitting TRBD2. Trimming took 5 bases from V and 2 from J; bases not matched to a gene: 2. This CDR3 spans 14 amino acids. Germline-derived CDR1 and CDR2 are LNHDA and SQIVND (reference sequence). The CDR3 sequence is CASSRTSGQETQYF. In DNA, the CDR3 is TGTGCCAGTAGTCGGACTAGCGGACAAGAGACCCAGTACTTC.

Comment on this clone: A read error may explain this, as a much larger clone is one base away. The chain combines TRBV11-2 with TRBJ1-2; no clear D gene. The germline gives CDR1 SGHAT, CDR2 FQNNGV. Deletions cut 1 base from V and 4 bases from J, with 7 bases between. The CDR3 loop spans 13 amino acids. CDR3 in amino acids: CASSLGQSYGYTF. The DNA of the CDR3 is TGTGCCAGCAGCTTAGGGCAGTCCTATGGCTACACCTTC.

The rearrangement uses TRBV7-9 and TRBJ1-1; D unresolved. The V gene lost 5 bases and the J gene lost 1 base, with 11 bases spanning the gap. There are 14 residues in the CDR3. CDR1 SEHNR and CDR2 FQNEAQ come from the germline V gene (reference sequence). The CDR3 reads CASSPFTENTEAFF. The CDR3 bases are TGTGCCAGCAGCCCCTTCACAGAGAACACTGAAGCTTTCTTT.

Turning to this clone: Other DNA sequences within the sample encode an identical CDR3. The rearrangement joins TRBV5-5 to TRBJ2-7, with 8 bases identical to TRBD2. V was pared by 2 bases and J by 1 base, with 8 bases of the junction left unmatched. The CDR3 is 16 amino acids. Germline V CDR1 and CDR2: SGHKS, YYEKEE (reference sequence). Here the CDR3 DNA reads TGTGCCAGCAGCTTTGGGCTAGCGGGTTTTTCCTACGAGCAGTACTTC. As protein: CASSFGLAGFSYEQYF.

This chain connects TRBV7-6 to TRBJ2-7, with D uncertain. The CDR3 spans 13 residues. Looked up from germline, CDR1 is SGHVS and CDR2 is FNYEAQ. Trimming pared 5 bases from V and 10 bases from J, leaving 18 bases between. The CDR3 DNA is TGTGCCAGCAGCCCCCGGTCAGGTTTCGACCAGTACTTC. The encoded protein is CASSPRSGFDQYF. Full variable domain (outside the CDR3, taken from reference TRBV7-6 and TRBJ2-7): GAGVSQSPRYKVTKRGQDVALRCDPISGHVSLYWYRQALGQGPEFLTYFNYEAQQDKSGLPNDRFSAERPEGSISTLTIQRTEQRDSAMYRCASSPRSGFDQYFGPGTRLTVT.

The table lists this clone with a count of one. V usage is TRBV7-9 and J usage is TRBJ2-3; 16 bases fit TRBD2. The germline CDR1 and CDR2 sequences are SEHNR and FQNEAQ (reference sequence). This CDR3 spans 18 amino acids. V shed 5 bases and J 0 bases; nucleotides not matched to a gene: 5. CDR3 nucleotide sequence: TGTGCCAGCAGCGAGGGACTAGCGGGAGGGGTGAGCACAGATACGCAGTATTTT. It yields the protein CASSEGLAGGVSTDTQYF.

The CDR3 nucleotides read TGTGCCAGTAGTACAAGGGGGGGGACCGGGGAGCTGTTTTTT. Translated, it gives CASSTRGGTGELFF. This sequence joins TRBV19 and TRBJ2-2; maybe TRBD2 (7 bases). Between the trimmed V and J ends, which lost 4 bases and 5 bases, there was a span of 11 bases. Germline values: CDR1 LNHDA, CDR2 SQIVND (reference sequence). The CDR3 extends over 14 amino acids.

CDR3 in DNA: TGTGCCAGCAGTAATCCCCGGAATGAGCAGTTCTTC. It is translated as CASSNPRNEQFF. The chain combines TRBV5-5 with TRBJ2-1; D gene ambiguous. The CDR3 is 12 residues long. Trimming shortened V by 5 bases and J by 7 bases, and 10 bases separated the two germline ends. Per germline, CDR1 SGHKS and CDR2 YYEKEE (reference sequence). Drawing the rest from reference TRBV5-5 and TRBJ2-1, the complete variable domain is DAGVTQSPTHLIKTRGQQVTLRCSPISGHKSVSWYQQVLGQGPQFIFQYYEKEERGRGNFPDRFSARQFPNYSSELNVNALLLGDSALYLCASSNPRNEQFFGPGTRLTVL.

The chain recombines TRBV27 with TRBJ2-3; 10 nucleotides line up with TRBD2. Germline CDR1 is MNHEY and CDR2 is SMNVEV (reference sequence). The CDR3 length is 17 residues. Trimming at V came to 7 bases and at J to 3 bases, leaving 13 bases not matched to a gene. CDR3 nucleotide sequence: TGTGCCAGCACCTCCCTCATAGCGGGAGGATTTACAGATACGCAGTATTTT. Amino acids: CASTSLIAGGFTDTQYF.

CDR3 amino acids: CASGTLLGQYF. The DNA of the CDR3 is TGTGCCAGCGGGACTCTCCTTGGGCAGTACTTC. The chain recombines TRBV6-5 with TRBJ2-7; D may be TRBD2 (6 bases). Germline lookup yields CDR1 MNHEY and CDR2 SVGAGI. V lost 8 bases and J lost 9, with 14 bases in between. The CDR3 length is 11 residues.

The CDR3 DNA is TGCGCCAGCAGCCCTGGACTAGCGGGAGTCCACGAGCAGTACTTC. This sequence encodes CASSPGLAGVHEQYF. The rearrangement uses TRBV5-1 and TRBJ2-7; 13 bases align to TRBD2. Looked up from germline, CDR1 is SGHRS and CDR2 is YFSETQ. V dropped 4 bases and J dropped 5; count of bases not matched to a gene: 6. This CDR3 spans 15 amino acids.

The chain joins TRBV5-1 to TRBJ2-6, with TRBD2 identical over 11 bases. CDR1 is SGHRS, CDR2 YFSETQ, per germline. The CDR3 consists of 18 residues. J gave up 2 bases and V 4 bases, and 8 bases lay outside the gene matches. This CDR3 reads CASSDRTSGSTGANVLTF. In DNA form, the CDR3 reads TGCGCCAGCAGCGATCGTACTAGCGGGAGTACTGGGGCCAACGTCCTGACTTTC.

The V gene is TRBV11-2, the J gene TRBJ2-4; 8 bases line up with TRBD2. The CDR3 is 16 amino acids. Germline V CDR1 and CDR2: SGHAT, FQNNGV. V was clipped by 3 bases and J by 2 bases; unmatched bases: 6. In DNA, the CDR3 is TGTGCCAGCAGCTTTCTGAGCGGGGGTTCCAAAAACATTCAGTACTTC. This translates into CASSFLSGGSKNIQYF.

V and J are TRBV14 and TRBJ1-4; perhaps TRBD1 as D (5 bases). The CDR3 has 16 residues. The germline V and J ends were trimmed by 2 bases and 1 base, with 11 bases remaining between them. Germline CDR1 is SGHDN and CDR2 is FVKESK. DNA of the CDR3: TGTGCCAGCAGCCAAACAGGCCGCCTAACTAATGAAAAACTGTTTTTT. Amino acids: CASSQTGRLTNEKLFF.

The chain recombines TRBV3-1 (or the pseudogene TRBV3-2) with TRBJ1-6; 9 positions match TRBD1. V lost 0 bases and J lost 8; bases outside the gene matches: 8. The CDR3 totals 17 residues. Germline CDR1 LGHDT, CDR2 YNNKEL (reference sequence). The CDR3 DNA reads TGTGCCAGCAGCCAAGATTCGGACAGGGGTTCTTATTCACCCCTCCACTTT. It yields the protein CASSQDSDRGSYSPLHF.